This T cell receptor beta chain was obtained from a study of post-analysis software for immune sequencing data. On this clonotype: The target antigen is unknown.

The CDR3 is 13 amino acids. Germline CDR1 reads MNHNS; CDR2 reads SASEGT. General study results and limits: Controls' normalized Chao1 diversity significantly exceeded that of multiple sclerosis patients. There were five or six TRBV segments more frequent in patients than controls, and TRBV5-6, TRBV5-1 and TRBV20-1 were among them.

Unique molecular identifiers tagged the TCR beta cDNA libraries. TCRdb processed the PCR reads anew with MiXCR; each CDR3 protein has one entry. The table has approximately 770,000 distinct CDR3 sequences, just over 45% seen once. The sequenced sample was blood. The rearrangement joins TRBV6-1 to TRBJ2-5, with D possibly called TRBD1 or TRBD2 (5 bases each). The J call could be wrong; TRBJ2-7 is a better fit for the DNA end. The origin of this receptor is a girl aged 10 to 17 with multiple sclerosis. The CDR3, as DNA: TGTGCCAGCAGTGGGGGGAACCCCTACGAGCAGTACTTC. Encoded protein: CASSGGNPYEQYF.